The clone carrying this TCR beta chain was observed a few times. This record belongs to a study of blood T cell repertoires in COVID-19. Overall study: Material from acute and convalescent COVID-19 was sourced from the United States, Italy and Spain.

In the study's own analysis: By means of reference gene primer amplification, nucleated cell counts were estimated. Profiled with immunoSEQ multiplex PCR; TCRdb holds only in-frame clones, not every one. From that table come the V and J calls and clone size; the DNA was used to work out D and trimming. The profile covers around 150,000 clones, with around 74% appearing a single time and about 3.8% taken by the ten largest. The V and J ends lost 1 base and 0 bases respectively, with 18 bases between them. The CDR3 spans 18 residues. Germline values: CDR1 SEHNR, CDR2 FQNEAQ (reference sequence). The sequence was collected from a woman over 75 with acute or convalescent COVID-19. The sample taken for sequencing was peripheral blood. The rearrangement links TRBV7-9 to TRBJ1-2; D not resolved. CDR3 DNA: TGTGCCAGCAGCTTAGACGCGTGGAGGGCTGAAGCTAACTATGGCTACACCTTC. It translates to CASSLDAWRAEANYGYTF.